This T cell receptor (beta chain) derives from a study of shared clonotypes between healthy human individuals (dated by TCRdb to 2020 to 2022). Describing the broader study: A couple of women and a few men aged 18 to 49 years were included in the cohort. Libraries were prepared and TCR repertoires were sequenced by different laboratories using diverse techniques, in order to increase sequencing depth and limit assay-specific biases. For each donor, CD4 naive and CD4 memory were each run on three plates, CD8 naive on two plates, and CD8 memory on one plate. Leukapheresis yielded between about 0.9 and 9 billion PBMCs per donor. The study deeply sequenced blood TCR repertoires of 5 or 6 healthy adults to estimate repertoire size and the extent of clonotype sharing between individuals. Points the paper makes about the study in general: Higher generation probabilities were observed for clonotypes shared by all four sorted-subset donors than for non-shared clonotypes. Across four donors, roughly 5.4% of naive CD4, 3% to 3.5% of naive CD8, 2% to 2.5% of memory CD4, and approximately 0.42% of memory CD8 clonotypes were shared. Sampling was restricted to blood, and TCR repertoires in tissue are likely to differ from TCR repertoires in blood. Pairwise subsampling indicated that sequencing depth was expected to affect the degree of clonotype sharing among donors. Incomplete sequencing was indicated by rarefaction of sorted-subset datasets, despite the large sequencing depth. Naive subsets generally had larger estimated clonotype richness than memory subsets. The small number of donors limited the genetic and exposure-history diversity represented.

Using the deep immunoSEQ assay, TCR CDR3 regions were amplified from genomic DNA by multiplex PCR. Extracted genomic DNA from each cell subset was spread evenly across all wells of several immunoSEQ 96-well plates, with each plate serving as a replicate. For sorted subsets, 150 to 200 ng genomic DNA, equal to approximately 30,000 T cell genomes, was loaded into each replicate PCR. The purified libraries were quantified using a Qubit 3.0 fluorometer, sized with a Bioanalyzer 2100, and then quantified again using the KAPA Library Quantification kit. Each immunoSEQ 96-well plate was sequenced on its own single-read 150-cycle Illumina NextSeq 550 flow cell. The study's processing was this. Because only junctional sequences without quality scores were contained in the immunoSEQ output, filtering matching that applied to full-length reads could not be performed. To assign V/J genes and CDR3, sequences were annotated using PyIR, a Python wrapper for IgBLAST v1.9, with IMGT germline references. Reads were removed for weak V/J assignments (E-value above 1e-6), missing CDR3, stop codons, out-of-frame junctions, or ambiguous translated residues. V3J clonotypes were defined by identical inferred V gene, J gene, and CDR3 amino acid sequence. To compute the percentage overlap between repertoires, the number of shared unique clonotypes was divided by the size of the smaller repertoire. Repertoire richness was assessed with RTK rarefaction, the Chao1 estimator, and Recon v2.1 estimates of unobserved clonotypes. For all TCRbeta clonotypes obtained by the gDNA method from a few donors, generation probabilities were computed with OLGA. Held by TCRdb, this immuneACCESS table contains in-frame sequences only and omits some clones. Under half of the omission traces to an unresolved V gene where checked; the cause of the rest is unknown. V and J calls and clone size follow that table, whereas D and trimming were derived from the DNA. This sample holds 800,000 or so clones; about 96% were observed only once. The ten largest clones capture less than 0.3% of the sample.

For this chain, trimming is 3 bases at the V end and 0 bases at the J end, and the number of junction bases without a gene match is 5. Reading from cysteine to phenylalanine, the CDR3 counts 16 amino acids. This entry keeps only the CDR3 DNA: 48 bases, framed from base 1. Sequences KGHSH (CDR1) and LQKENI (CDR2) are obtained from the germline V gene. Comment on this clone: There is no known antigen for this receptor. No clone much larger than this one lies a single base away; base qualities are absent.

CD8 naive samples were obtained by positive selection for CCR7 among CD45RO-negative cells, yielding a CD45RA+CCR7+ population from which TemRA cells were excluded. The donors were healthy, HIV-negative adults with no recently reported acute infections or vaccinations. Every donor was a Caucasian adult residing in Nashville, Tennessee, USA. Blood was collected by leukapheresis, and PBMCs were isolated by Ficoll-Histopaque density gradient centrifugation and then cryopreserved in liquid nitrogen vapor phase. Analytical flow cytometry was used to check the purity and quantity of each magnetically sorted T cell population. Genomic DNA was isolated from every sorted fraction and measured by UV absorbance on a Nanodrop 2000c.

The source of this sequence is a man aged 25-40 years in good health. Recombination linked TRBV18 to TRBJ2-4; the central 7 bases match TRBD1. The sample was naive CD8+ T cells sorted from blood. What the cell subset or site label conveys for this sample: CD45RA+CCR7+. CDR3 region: CASSPPGTEAKNIQYF. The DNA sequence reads TGTGCCAGCTCACCCCCCGGGACAGAAGCCAAAAACATTCAGTACTTC.